This T cell receptor (beta chain) was retrieved from a study of blood T cells in healthy people across ages. This clonotype was seen many times. Sample-barcoded 5' priming and a J-beta primer mix drove a second PCR of about 7 to 12 cycles. TCRdb re-called the 5' RACE reads through MiXCR, storing one row per CDR3 protein. The data hold approximately 810,000 distinct CDR3 sequences, with 36% observed a single time. The CDR3 extends over 14 amino acids. CDR1 SNHLY and CDR2 FYNNEI come from the germline V gene. V dropped 7 bases and J dropped 5 bases, with 17 bases sitting between them. This chain uses TRBV2 with TRBJ2-5; the D gene is possibly TRBD1 (6 bases). The origin of this receptor is a man aged 18 to 30 in good health. The sample taken for sequencing was blood. CDR3: CASTRDGQGETQYF. CDR3 nucleotides: TGTGCCAGCACCCGGGACGGTCAGGGGGAGACCCAGTACTTC.